The 3 T cell receptor beta chains in this list originate from one sample, sequenced in a study of regulatory and conventional T cells in RAG deficiency. Using immunoSEQ multiplex PCR, the repertoire was profiled, and TCRdb retains in-frame clones only, with some absent. Here the sample spans fewer than 30,000 clones, 90% to 95% being singletons. The sorted conventional CD4+ T cells were CD25-low and CD127-high, with genomic DNA sequenced. The same sample was also studied in work on regulatory T cells. That study adds: Primers: 52 TRBV forward and 13 TRBJ reverse.

Input material: CD25- CD4+ T cells sorted from blood. Every receptor here comes from a human donor in good health.

V is TRBV7-2 and J is TRBJ1-1; unclear D gene. The germline V gene encodes CDR1 SGHTA and CDR2 FQGNSA. The CDR3 extends over 14 amino acids. V dropped 1 base and J dropped 0 bases, with 6 bases sitting between them. The CDR3 loop reads CASSLGRLNTEAFF. The CDR3 DNA reads TGTGCCAGCAGCTTAGGGCGGTTGAACACTGAAGCTTTCTTT.

The chain uses TRBV29-1 and TRBJ1-2; 9 bases match TRBD1. Trimming removed 6 bases from V and 5 bases from J; junction bases left unmatched: 7. This CDR3 region has 13 residues. Germline CDR1 is SQVTM and CDR2 is ANQGSEA. The CDR3 protein is CSVEGTGSYGYTF. In DNA, the CDR3 is TGCAGCGTCGAGGGGACAGGGAGTTATGGCTACACCTTC.

The chain carries TRBV6-1 and TRBJ2-7; D might be TRBD1 (5 bases). CDR1 and CDR2 (germline): MNHNS, SASEGT. This CDR3 is built from 16 residues. V gave up 0 bases and J gave up 0 bases, with 12 bases separating them. CDR3 sequence reads: CASSEALRGFSYEQYF. The CDR3 DNA is TGTGCCAGCAGTGAAGCGCTTAGGGGATTCTCCTACGAGCAGTACTTC.